The clone carrying this T cell receptor beta chain occurred many times. The CDR3 runs to 13 residues. Germline V gene lookup returns CDR1 MNHEY and CDR2 SVGAGI. Trimming took off 2 bases at V and 5 bases at J, with 9 bases between the two ends. Antiretroviral therapy had run roughly three months, about 14 weeks, before follow-up blood collection. No cell fractionation was done, so the repertoire covers all unsorted peripheral blood T cells. This record belongs to a study of HIV-infected patients and healthy controls. Reverse transcription used around 540 ng RNA and constant-region primers for alpha and beta. Using multiplexing indices, alpha and beta chain libraries were generated apart by chain-specific third strand synthesis. A 5' RACE adapter with a random hexamer and the SP2 primer site was joined to cDNA. TCRdb itself ran the 5' RACE reads through MiXCR, one entry per CDR3 protein. The table includes 15,000 to 20,000 distinct CDR3 sequences, approximately 9% detected once.

This receptor was identified in an adult with HIV infection. The chain has TRBV6-5 and TRBJ1-1; D is perhaps TRBD1 (5 bases). Material: blood, obtained during antiretroviral therapy. The CDR3 region has the DNA TGTGCCAGCAGTTACATGAGGGGAACTGAAGCTTTCTTT. Its protein product is CASSYMRGTEAFF.